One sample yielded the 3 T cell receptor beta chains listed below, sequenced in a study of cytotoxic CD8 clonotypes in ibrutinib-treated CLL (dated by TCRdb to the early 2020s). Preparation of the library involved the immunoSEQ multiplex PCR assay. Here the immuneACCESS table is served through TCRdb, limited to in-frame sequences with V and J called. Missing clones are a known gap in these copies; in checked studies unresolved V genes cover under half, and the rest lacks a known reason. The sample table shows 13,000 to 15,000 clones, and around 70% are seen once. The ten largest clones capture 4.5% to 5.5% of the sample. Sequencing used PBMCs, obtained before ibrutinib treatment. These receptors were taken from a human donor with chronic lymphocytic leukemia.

The CDR3 bases are TGTGCCAGTACCGAGGGGGGATTAGCTAACTATGGCTACACCTTC. This codes for CASTEGGLANYGYTF. The chain has TRBV19 and TRBJ1-2; TRBD1 might be the D (6 bases). The CDR3 is 15 residues long. Germline CDR1 is LNHDA and CDR2 is SQIVND (reference sequence). Trimming shortened V by 7 bases and J by 0 bases, and 15 bases separated the two germline ends.

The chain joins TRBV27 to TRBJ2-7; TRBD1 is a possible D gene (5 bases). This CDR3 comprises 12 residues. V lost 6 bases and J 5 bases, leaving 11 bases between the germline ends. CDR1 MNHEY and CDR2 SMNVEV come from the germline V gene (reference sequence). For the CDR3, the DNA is TGTGCCAGCAGGATGGGGCCGAACGAGCAGTACTTC. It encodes CASRMGPNEQYF.

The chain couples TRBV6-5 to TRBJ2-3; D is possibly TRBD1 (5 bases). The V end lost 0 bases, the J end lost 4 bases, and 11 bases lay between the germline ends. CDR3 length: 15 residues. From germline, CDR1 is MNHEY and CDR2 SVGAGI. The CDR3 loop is CASSYSSGLADTQYF. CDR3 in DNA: TGTGCCAGCAGTTACTCGTCAGGGCTCGCAGATACGCAGTATTTT.